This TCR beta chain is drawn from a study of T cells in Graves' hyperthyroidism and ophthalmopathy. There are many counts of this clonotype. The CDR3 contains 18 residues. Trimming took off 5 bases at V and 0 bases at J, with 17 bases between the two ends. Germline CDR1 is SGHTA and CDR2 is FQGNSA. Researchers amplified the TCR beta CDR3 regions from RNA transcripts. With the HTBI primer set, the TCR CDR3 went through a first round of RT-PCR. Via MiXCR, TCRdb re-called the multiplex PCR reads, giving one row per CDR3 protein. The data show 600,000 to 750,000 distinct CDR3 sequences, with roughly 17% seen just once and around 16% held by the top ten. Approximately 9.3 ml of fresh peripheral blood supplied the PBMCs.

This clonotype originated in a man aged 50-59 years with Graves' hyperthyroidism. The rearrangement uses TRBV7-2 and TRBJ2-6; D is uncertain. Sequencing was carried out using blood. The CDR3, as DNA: TGTGCCAGCAGCCGGACGGGTGGATCATTCTCTGGGGCCAACGTCCTGACTTTC. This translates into CASSRTGGSFSGANVLTF.